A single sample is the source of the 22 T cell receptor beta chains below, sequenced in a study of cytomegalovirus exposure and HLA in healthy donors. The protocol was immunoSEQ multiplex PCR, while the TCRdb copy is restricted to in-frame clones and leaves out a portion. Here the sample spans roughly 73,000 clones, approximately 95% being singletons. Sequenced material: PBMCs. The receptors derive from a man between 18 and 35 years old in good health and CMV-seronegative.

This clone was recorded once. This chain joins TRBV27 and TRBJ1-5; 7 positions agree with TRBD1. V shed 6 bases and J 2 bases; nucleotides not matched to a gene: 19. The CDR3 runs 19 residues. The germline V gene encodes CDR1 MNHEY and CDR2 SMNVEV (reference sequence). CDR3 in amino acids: CASSPLSEGARLGNQPQHF. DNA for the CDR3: TGTGCCAGCAGCCCGCTCAGCGAGGGGGCAAGATTGGGCAATCAGCCCCAGCATTTT.

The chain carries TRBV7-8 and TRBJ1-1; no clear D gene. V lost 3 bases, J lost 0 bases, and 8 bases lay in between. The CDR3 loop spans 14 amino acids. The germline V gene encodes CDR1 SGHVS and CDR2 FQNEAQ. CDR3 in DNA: TGTGCCAGCAGCTTGAACACACTGAACACTGAAGCTTTCTTT. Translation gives CASSLNTLNTEAFF.

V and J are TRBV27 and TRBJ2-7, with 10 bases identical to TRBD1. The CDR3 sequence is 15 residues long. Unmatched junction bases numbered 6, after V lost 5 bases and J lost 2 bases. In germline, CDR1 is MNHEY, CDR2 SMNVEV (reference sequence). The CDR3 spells CASSLTGTGAYEQYF. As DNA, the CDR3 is TGTGCCAGCAGTCTGACCGGGACAGGGGCCTACGAGCAGTACTTC.

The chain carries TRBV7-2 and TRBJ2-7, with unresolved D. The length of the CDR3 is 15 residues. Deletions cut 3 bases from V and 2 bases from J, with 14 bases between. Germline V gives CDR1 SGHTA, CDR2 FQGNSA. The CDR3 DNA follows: TGTGCCAGCAGCTTCTCCACCTGGAGCCCCTACGAGCAGTACTTC. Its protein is CASSFSTWSPYEQYF.

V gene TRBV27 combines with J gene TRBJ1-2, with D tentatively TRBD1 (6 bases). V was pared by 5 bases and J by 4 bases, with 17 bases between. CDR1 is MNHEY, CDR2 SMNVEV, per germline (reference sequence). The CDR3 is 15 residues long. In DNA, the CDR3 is TGTGCCAGCAGTGTACAGGGACCGAATTCCTATGGCTACACCTTC. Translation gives CASSVQGPNSYGYTF.

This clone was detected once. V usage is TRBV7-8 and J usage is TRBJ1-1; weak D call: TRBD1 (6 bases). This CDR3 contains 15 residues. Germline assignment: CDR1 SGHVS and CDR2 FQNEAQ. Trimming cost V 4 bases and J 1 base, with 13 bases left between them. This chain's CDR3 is CASSSHGTSNTEAFF. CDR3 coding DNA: TGTGCCAGCAGCTCCCACGGGACATCGAACACTGAAGCTTTCTTT.

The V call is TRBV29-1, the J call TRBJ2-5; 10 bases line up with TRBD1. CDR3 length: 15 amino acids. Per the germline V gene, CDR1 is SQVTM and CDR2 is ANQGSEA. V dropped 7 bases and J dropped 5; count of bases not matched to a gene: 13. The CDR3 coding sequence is TGCAGCGCCGCGACCGGGACAGGGGTTGCTGAGACCCAGTACTTC. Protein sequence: CSAATGTGVAETQYF.

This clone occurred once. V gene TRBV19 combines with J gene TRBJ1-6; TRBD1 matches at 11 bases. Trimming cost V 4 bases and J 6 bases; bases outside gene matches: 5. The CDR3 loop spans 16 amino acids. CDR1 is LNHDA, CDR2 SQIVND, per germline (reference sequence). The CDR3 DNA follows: TGTGCCAGTAGTACGGGGGACAGGGGGTTTAATTCACCCCTCCACTTT. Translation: CASSTGDRGFNSPLHF.

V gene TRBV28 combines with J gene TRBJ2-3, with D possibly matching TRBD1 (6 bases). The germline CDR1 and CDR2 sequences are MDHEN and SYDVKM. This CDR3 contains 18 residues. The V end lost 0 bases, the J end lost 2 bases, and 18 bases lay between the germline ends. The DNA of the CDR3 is TGTGCCAGCAGTTTATGCATTCCTGGGACATTAAACACAGATACGCAGTATTTT. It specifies CASSLCIPGTLNTDTQYF.

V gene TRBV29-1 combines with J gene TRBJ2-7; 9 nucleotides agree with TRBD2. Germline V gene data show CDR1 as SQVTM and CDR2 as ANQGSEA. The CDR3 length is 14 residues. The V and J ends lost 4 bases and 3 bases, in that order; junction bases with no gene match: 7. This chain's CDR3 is CSVGDSGGYYEQYF. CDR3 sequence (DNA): TGCAGCGTTGGAGATAGCGGGGGATACTACGAGCAGTACTTC.

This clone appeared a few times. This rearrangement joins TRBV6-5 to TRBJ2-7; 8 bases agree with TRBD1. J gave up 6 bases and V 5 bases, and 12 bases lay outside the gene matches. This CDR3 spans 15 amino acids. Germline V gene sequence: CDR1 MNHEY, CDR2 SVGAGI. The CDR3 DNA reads TGTGCCAGCAGTCCCGGACAGGGTCCTGTAGGCGAGCAGTACTTC. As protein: CASSPGQGPVGEQYF.

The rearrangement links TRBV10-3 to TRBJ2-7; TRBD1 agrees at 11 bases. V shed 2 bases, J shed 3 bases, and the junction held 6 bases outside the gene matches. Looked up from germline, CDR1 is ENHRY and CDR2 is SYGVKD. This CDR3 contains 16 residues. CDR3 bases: TGTGCCATCAGTGAGGCGGACAGGGGGCATGTCTACGAGCAGTACTTC. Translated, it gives CAISEADRGHVYEQYF.

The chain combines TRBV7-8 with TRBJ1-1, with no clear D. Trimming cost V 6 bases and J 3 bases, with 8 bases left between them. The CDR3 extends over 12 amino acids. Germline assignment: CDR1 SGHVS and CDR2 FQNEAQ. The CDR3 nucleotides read TGTGCCAGCAGGGGCGAGTACACTGAAGCTTTCTTT. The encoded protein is CASRGEYTEAFF.

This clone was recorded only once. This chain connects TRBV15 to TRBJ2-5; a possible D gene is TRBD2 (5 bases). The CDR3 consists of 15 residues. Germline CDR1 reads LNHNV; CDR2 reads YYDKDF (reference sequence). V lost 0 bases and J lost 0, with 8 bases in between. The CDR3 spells CATSREVRDQETQYF. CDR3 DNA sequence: TGTGCCACCAGCAGAGAGGTGCGGGACCAAGAGACCCAGTACTTC.

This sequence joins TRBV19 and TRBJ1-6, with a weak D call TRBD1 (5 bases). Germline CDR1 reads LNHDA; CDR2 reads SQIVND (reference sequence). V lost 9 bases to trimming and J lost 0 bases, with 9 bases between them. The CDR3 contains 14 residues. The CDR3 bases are TGTGCCAGCGGGGGTTACTCCTATAATTCACCCCTCCACTTT. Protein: CASGGYSYNSPLHF.

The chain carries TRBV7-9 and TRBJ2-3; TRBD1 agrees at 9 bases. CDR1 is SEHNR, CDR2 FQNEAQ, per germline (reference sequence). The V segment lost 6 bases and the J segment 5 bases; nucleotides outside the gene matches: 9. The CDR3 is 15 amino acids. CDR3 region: CASSFTGTGLDTQYF. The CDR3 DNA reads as TGTGCCAGCAGTTTCACCGGGACAGGGTTAGATACGCAGTATTTT.

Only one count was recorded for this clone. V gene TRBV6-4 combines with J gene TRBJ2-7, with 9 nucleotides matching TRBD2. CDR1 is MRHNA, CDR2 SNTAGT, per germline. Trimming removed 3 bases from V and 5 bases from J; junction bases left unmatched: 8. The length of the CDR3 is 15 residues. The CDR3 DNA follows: TGTGCCAGCAGTGAACGACTAGCGGAGCTGGACGAGCAGTACTTC. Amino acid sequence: CASSERLAELDEQYF.

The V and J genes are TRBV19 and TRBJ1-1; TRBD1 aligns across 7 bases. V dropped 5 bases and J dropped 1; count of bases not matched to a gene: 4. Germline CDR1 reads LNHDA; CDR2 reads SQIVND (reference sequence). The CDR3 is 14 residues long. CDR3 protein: CASSLGQQNTEAFF. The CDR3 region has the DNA TGTGCCAGTAGTTTGGGACAGCAGAACACTGAAGCTTTCTTT.

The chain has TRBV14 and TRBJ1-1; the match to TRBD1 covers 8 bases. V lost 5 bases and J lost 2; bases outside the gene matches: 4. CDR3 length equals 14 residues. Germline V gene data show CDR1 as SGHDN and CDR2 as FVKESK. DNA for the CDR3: TGTGCCAGCAGCTTACAGGGGGGAAACACTGAAGCTTTCTTT. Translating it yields CASSLQGGNTEAFF.

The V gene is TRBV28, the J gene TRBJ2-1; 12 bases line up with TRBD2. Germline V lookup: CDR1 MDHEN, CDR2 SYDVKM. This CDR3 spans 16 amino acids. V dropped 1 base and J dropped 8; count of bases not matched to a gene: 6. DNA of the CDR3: TGTGCCAGCAGTTTATTCTCTCTAGCGGGGGGGCATGAGCAGTTCTTC. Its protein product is CASSLFSLAGGHEQFF.

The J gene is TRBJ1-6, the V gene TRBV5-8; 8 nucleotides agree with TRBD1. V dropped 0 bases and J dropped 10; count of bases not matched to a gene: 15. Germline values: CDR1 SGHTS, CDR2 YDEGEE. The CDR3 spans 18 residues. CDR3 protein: CASSLGQGRLVINSPLHF. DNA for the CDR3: TGTGCCAGCAGCTTGGGACAGGGGCGGCTGGTAATTAACTCACCCCTCCACTTT.

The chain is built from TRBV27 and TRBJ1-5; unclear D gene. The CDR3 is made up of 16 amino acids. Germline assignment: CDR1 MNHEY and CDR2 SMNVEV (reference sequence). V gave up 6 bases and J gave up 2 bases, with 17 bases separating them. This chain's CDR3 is CASSPRLAGGNQPQHF. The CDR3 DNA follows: TGTGCCAGCAGCCCGAGGTTGGCCGGGGGCAATCAGCCCCAGCATTTT.